Shown below are 7 T cell receptor beta chains from a single sample sequenced in a study of blood T cell repertoires in COVID-19 (TCRdb year 2020). To prepare the library, the immunoSEQ multiplex PCR assay was applied. Drawn from immuneACCESS, this table holds only the in-frame rearrangements with V and J called that TCRdb kept. Clones are partly lost; checked studies trace under half to an unresolved V gene and leave the rest unexplained. The sample table shows 60,000 to 90,000 clones, and approximately 86% are seen once. The ten largest clones take up 18% of the sample. The specimen sequenced was peripheral blood. These receptors came from a human donor in a cohort sampled during active COVID-19.

This sequence joins TRBV25-1 and TRBJ2-1; 8 bases align to TRBD1. The CDR3 sequence is 15 residues long. Germline V CDR1 and CDR2: MGHDK, SYGVNS. After removal of 6 bases from V and 4 bases from J, the junction contained 8 bases not matched to a gene. DNA of the CDR3: TGTGCCAGCAGGGCGGCGGGACAGGCTTACAATGAGCAGTTCTTC. Its translation is CASRAAGQAYNEQFF.

The V gene is TRBV5-1, the J gene TRBJ2-1, with 7 positions matching TRBD1. The CDR3 contains 15 residues. Per the germline V gene, CDR1 is SGHRS and CDR2 is YFSETQ. Unmatched junction bases numbered 7, after V lost 5 bases and J lost 2 bases. This chain's CDR3 is CASSLDRAAYNEQFF. The CDR3 DNA reads as TGCGCCAGCAGTCTCGACAGGGCGGCCTACAATGAGCAGTTCTTC.

J is TRBJ1-5 and V is TRBV6-5; weak D call: TRBD1 (6 bases). The CDR3 length is 16 residues. Germline V CDR1 and CDR2: MNHEY, SVGAGI. Trimming took off 0 bases at V and 0 bases at J, with 9 bases between the two ends. The CDR3 coding sequence is TGTGCCAGCAGTTACTCCGGGACAAATAGCAATCAGCCCCAGCATTTT. Translating it yields CASSYSGTNSNQPQHF.

The chain employs TRBV20-1 and TRBJ1-2; the D gene is possibly TRBD1 (6 bases). This CDR3 contains 15 residues. V was clipped by 3 bases and J by 5 bases, with 19 bases between them. Germline assignment: CDR1 DFQATT and CDR2 SNEGSKA (reference sequence). The CDR3 bases are TGCAGTGCTAGTAGTGGGACATCCCTAACTTATGGCTACACCTTC. Residues: CSASSGTSLTYGYTF.

This rearrangement joins TRBV19 to TRBJ2-7, with 7 bases lining up with TRBD1. Germline CDR1 is LNHDA and CDR2 is SQIVND (reference sequence). CDR3 length equals 14 residues. J lost 3 bases, V lost 5 bases, and 7 bases had no gene match. The CDR3 reads CASSDPGQNYEQYF. CDR3 DNA sequence: TGTGCCAGTAGTGACCCGGGACAGAACTACGAGCAGTACTTC.

The rearrangement uses TRBV19 and TRBJ2-7, with 9 bases that match TRBD1. The CDR3 consists of 14 residues. Germline CDR1 reads LNHDA; CDR2 reads SQIVND (reference sequence). Trimming at V came to 10 bases and at J to 1 base, leaving 8 bases not matched to a gene. The CDR3, as DNA: TGTGCCACAGGACAGGGGACGAGGTCCTACGAGCAGTACTTC. Its translation: CATGQGTRSYEQYF.

The rearrangement uses TRBV11-1 and TRBJ2-1; D possibly corresponds to TRBD1 (5 bases). This CDR3 spans 13 amino acids. V was clipped by 5 bases and J by 4 bases, with 9 bases between them. Germline V gene sequence: CDR1 SGHAT, CDR2 FQDESV (reference sequence). The CDR3 DNA reads TGTGCCAGCAGCAAGGACACATACAATGAGCAGTTCTTC. It translates to CASSKDTYNEQFF. The full variable domain, in which reference TRBV11-1 and TRBJ2-1 provide the parts outside the CDR3, is EAEVAQSPRYKITEKSQAVAFWCDPISGHATLYWYRQILGQGPELLVQFQDESVVDDSQLPKDRFSAERLKGVDSTLKIQPAELGDSAMYLCASSKDTYNEQFFGPGTRLTVL.